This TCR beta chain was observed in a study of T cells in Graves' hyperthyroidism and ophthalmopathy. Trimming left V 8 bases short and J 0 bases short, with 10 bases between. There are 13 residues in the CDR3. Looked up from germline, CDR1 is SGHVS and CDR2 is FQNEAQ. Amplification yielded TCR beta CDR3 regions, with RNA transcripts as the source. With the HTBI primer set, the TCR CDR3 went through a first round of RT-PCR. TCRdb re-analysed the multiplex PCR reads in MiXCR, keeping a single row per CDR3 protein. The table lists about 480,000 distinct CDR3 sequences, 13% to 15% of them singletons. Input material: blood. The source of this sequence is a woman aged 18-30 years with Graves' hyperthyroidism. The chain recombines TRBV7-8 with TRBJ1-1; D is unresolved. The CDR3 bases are TGTGCCAGCCTTAAAACAGTGAACACTGAAGCTTTCTTT. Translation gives CASLKTVNTEAFF.